Listed below are T cell receptor beta chains from one sample, sequenced in a study of beta chain features in type 1 diabetes. Method: immunoSEQ multiplex PCR; TCRdb's copy keeps in-frame clones and lacks some. This table has fewer than 450,000 clones, roughly 13% appearing once. Sample: naive CD4+ T cells from blood. The receptors were sampled from a woman under 30 with type 1 diabetes. The CDR3 runs from the conserved cysteine through the conserved F or W. D genes are given only for firm matches. Rows may omit the clone size; those that give it use once, few, many or a size class.

>TRBV11-3|TRBD1|few|TRBJ2-1
CASSLAPGQNEQFF
TGTGCCAGCAGCTTAGCCCCGGGACAGAATGAGCAGTTCTTC
>TRBV6-1|TRBD1|.|TRBJ1-2
CASTLTGTGGYTF
TGTGCCAGCACCTTGACAGGGACCGGTGGCTACACCTTC
>TRBV7-2|TRBD2|few|TRBJ2-3
CASSPRTSGTDTQYF
TGTGCCAGCAGCCCCAGGACTAGCGGAACAGATACGCAGTATTTT
>TRBV4-3|TRBD2|.|TRBJ2-3
CASSQDSLAGGTDTQYF
TGCGCCAGCAGCCAAGATTCGCTAGCGGGAGGCACAGATACGCAGTATTTT
>TRBV6-6|TRBD2|few|TRBJ2-1
CASSGLAGPNEQFF
TGTGCCAGCAGCGGACTAGCGGGACCCAATGAGCAGTTCTTC
>TRBV16|.|few|TRBJ2-1
CASSHNYYNEQFF
TGTGCCAGCAGCCACAACTATTACAATGAGCAGTTCTTC
>TRBV7-2|TRBD1|few|TRBJ1-5
CASSLRGQIYQPQHF
TGTGCCAGCAGCTTGCGGGGACAGATTTATCAGCCCCAGCATTTT
>TRBV5-6|TRBD2|once|TRBJ2-5
CASSRTSGFQETQYF
TGTGCCAGCAGTCGGACTAGCGGATTTCAAGAGACCCAGTACTTC
>TRBV6-5|TRBD1|.|TRBJ1-2
CASRRTGGGYTF
TGTGCCAGCAGGCGGACAGGGGGCGGCTACACCTTC
>TRBV7-2|TRBD2|.|TRBJ2-1
CASSLVYNLAGGPGEQFF
TGTGCCAGCAGCTTAGTCTATAATCTAGCGGGAGGGCCAGGTGAGCAGTTCTTC
>TRBV29-1|.|few|TRBJ1-1
CSVDAPDKKPFF
TGCAGCGTTGATGCCCCTGACAAAAAGCCTTTCTTT
>TRBV25-1|TRBD2|.|TRBJ2-7
CASSDSGTYEQYF
TGTGCCAGCAGTGACAGCGGGACCTACGAGCAGTACTTC
>TRBV27|.|.|TRBJ1-2
CASRSSGERGYTF
TGTGCCAGCAGGTCCTCGGGGGAGAGGGGCTACACCTTC
>TRBV20-1|.|.|TRBJ2-3
CSAPVILGEYF
TGCAGTGCTCCCGTAATCCTAGGGGAGTATTTT
>TRBV11-2|.|.|TRBJ2-1
CASSFSRGSHNEQFF
TGTGCCAGCAGCTTCAGCAGGGGTTCTCATAATGAGCAGTTCTTC
>TRBV15|.|few|TRBJ2-7
CATSRDPGLAGRGAYEQYF
TGTGCCACCAGCAGAGACCCGGGTCTGGCGGGGAGAGGGGCCTACGAGCAGTACTTC
>TRBV15|.|few|TRBJ2-6
CATSKTGAAGANVLTF
TGTGCCACCAGCAAGACGGGAGCAGCTGGGGCCAACGTCCTGACTTTC
>TRBV19|.|.|TRBJ2-2
CASTQAGELFF
TGTGCCAGTACCCAGGCCGGGGAGCTGTTTTTT
>TRBV13|.|.|TRBJ1-1
CASSLEDSPNTEAFF
TGTGCCAGCAGCTTAGAGGACAGCCCGAACACTGAAGCTTTCTTT
>TRBV7-9|.|few|TRBJ1-2
CASSFQGLPAGYTF
TGTGCCAGCAGCTTCCAGGGCCTCCCGGCGGGCTACACCTTC
>TRBV18|.|few|TRBJ2-1
CASSPPPFSYNEQFF
TGTGCCAGCTCACCACCCCCATTCTCCTACAATGAGCAGTTCTTC
>TRBV19|.|.|TRBJ1-1
CASSIPGGTEAFF
TGTGCCAGTAGTATCCCGGGAGGCACTGAAGCTTTCTTT
>TRBV30|TRBD1|.|TRBJ2-7
CAWSTLGTGGGYEQYF
TGTGCCTGGAGTACCCTCGGGACAGGGGGGGGATACGAGCAGTACTTC
>TRBV10-1|TRBD1|few|TRBJ2-7
CASSGPGTGSYEQYF
TGCGCCAGCAGTGGTCCAGGGACAGGCTCCTACGAGCAGTACTTC
>TRBV29-1|.|.|TRBJ1-1
CSVQAWATEAFF
TGCAGCGTTCAGGCATGGGCTACTGAAGCTTTCTTT
>TRBV9|.|.|TRBJ2-1
CASSVEGVSYNEQFF
TGTGCCAGCAGCGTAGAAGGGGTTTCCTACAATGAGCAGTTCTTC
>TRBV28|TRBD2|.|TRBJ2-1
CASRLTSGGPYNEQFF
TGTGCCAGCAGACTGACTAGCGGGGGCCCCTACAATGAGCAGTTCTTC
>TRBV7-2|TRBD2|.|TRBJ2-3
CASSLGGTSGDTQYF
TGTGCCAGCAGCTTAGGGGGTACTAGCGGTGATACGCAGTATTTT
>TRBV7-9|TRBD2|.|TRBJ2-7
CASSLGPAGGAYEQYF
TGTGCCAGCAGCTTAGGTCCGGCGGGAGGAGCTTACGAGCAGTACTTC
>TRBV6-5|.|few|TRBJ1-1
CASSYEGGTEAFF
TGTGCCAGCAGTTACGAAGGGGGCACTGAAGCTTTCTTT
>TRBV5-4|TRBD2|few|TRBJ2-1
CASSGGTSGRVDRFF
TGTGCCAGCAGTGGCGGGACTAGCGGGAGGGTCGACCGATTCTTC
>TRBV11-2|TRBD2|few|TRBJ2-1
CASSPFSGSQGNEQFF
TGTGCCAGCAGCCCCTTTAGCGGGAGCCAGGGCAATGAGCAGTTCTTC
>TRBV7-9|.|.|TRBJ2-1
CASSLRGNPSYNEQFF
TGTGCCAGCAGCTTAAGGGGGAACCCCTCCTACAATGAGCAGTTCTTC
>TRBV5-1|.|.|TRBJ1-5
CASSLTTNQPQHF
TGCGCCAGCAGCTTGACAACGAATCAGCCCCAGCATTTT
>TRBV12-5|TRBD2|.|TRBJ2-1
CASGLVGISSGRAYSYNEQFF
TGTGCTAGTGGTTTGGTAGGGATTTCTAGCGGGAGGGCCTATTCCTACAATGAGCAGTTCTTC
>TRBV5-1|TRBD2|.|TRBJ2-6
CASSPPLAGGPSGANVLTF
TGCGCCAGCAGCCCACCGCTAGCGGGAGGGCCAAGTGGGGCCAACGTCCTGACTTTC
>TRBV28|TRBD2|few|TRBJ2-1
CASSSPTSASYNEQFF
TGTGCCAGCAGTTCCCCCACTAGCGCTTCCTACAATGAGCAGTTCTTC
>TRBV6-5|.|.|TRBJ2-1
CASSPPGRSDNEQFF
TGTGCCAGCAGCCCCCCCGGGAGATCCGACAATGAGCAGTTCTTC
>TRBV4-3|TRBD1|.|TRBJ2-4
CASSQVTGGGIQYF
TGCGCCAGCAGCCAAGTGACAGGGGGAGGCATTCAGTACTTC